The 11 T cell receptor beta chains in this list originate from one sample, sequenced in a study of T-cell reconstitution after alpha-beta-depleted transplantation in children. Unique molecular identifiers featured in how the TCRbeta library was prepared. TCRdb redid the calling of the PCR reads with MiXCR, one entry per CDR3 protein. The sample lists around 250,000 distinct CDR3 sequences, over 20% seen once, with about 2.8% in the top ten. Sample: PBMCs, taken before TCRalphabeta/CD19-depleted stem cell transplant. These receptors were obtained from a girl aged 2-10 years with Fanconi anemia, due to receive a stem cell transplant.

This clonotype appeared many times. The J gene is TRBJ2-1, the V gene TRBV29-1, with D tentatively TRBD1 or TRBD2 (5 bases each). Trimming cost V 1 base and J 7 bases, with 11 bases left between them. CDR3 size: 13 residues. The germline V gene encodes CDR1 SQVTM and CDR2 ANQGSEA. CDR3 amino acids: CSVEARGRNEQFF. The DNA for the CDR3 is TGCAGCGTTGAAGCCCGGGGACGAAATGAGCAGTTCTTC.

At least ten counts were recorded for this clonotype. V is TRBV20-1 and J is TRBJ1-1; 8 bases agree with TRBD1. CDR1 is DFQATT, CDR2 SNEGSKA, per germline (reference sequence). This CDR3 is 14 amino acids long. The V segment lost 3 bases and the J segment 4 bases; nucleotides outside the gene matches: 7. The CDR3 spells CSASSGQGGTEAFF. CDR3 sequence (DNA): TGCAGTGCTAGTTCCGGACAGGGCGGCACTGAAGCTTTCTTT.

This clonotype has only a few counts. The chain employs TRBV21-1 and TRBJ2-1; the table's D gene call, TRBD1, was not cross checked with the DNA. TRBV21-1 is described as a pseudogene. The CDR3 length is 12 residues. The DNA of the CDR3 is TGTGCCAGCAGAAGGGGGGGCCATGAGCAGTTCTTC. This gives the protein CASRRGGHEQFF.

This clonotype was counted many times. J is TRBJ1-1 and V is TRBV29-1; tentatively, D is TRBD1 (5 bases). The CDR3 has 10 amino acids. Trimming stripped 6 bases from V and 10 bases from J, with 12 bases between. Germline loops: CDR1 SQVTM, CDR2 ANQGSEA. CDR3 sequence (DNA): TGCAGCGTCGGGGGGGTTGGAGCTTTCTTT. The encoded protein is CSVGGVGAFF.

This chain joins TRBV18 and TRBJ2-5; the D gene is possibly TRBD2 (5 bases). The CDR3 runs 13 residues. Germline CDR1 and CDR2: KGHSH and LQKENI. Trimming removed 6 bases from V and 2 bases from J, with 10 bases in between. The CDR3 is CASSARVQETQYF. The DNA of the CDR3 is TGTGCCAGCTCCGCGAGGGTGCAAGAGACCCAGTACTTC.

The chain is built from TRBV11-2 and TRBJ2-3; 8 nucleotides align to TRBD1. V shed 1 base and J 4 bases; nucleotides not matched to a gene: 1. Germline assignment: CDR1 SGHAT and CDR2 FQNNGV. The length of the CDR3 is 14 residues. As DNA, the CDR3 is TGTGCCAGCAGCTTAGGGACAGGGTCAGATACGCAGTATTTT. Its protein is CASSLGTGSDTQYF.

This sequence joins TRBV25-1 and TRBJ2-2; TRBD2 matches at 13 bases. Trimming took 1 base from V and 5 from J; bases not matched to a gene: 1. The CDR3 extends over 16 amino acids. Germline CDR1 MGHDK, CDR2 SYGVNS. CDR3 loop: CASSEWGLAGTGELFF. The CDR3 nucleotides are TGTGCCAGCAGTGAATGGGGACTAGCGGGAACCGGGGAGCTGTTTTTT.

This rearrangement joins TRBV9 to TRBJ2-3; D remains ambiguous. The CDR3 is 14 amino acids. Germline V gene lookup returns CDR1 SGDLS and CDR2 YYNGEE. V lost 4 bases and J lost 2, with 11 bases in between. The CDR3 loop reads CASSPQMNTDTQYF. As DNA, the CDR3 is TGTGCCAGCAGCCCCCAGATGAACACAGATACGCAGTATTTT.

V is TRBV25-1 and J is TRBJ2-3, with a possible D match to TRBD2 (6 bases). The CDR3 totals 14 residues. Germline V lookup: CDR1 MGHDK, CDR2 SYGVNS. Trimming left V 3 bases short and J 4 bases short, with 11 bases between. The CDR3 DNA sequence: TGTGCCAGCAGTGAGGGCATAGCGGCAGATACGCAGTATTTT. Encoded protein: CASSEGIAADTQYF.

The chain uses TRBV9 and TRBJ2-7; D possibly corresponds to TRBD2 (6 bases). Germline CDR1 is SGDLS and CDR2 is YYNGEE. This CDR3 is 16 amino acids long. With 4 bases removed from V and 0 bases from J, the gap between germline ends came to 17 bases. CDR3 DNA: TGTGCCAGCAGCCCCACCGCCTCTAGCGACTCCTACGAGCAGTACTTC. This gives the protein CASSPTASSDSYEQYF.

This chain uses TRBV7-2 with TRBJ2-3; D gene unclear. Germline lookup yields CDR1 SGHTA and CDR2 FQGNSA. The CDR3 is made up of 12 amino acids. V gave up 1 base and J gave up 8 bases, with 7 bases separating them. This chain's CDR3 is CASSLDGSTQYF. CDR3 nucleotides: TGTGCCAGCAGCTTAGATGGGTCTACGCAGTATTTT.